This TCR beta chain was identified during a study of long-term antiretroviral therapy in people with HIV. The libraries were made with immunoSEQ v3.0 at survey level. The method was immunoSEQ multiplex PCR; TCRdb's version includes in-frame clones alone and lacks a portion of them. Among more than 15,000 clones, less than 80% were seen once, and the ten largest hold about 15%. Germline V gene sequence: CDR1 KGHSH, CDR2 LQKENI. This CDR3 spans 15 amino acids. V lost 0 bases to trimming and J lost 3 bases, with 11 bases between them. This chain connects TRBV18 to TRBJ2-5, with D possibly called TRBD1 or TRBD2 (5 bases each). The sequence derives from a woman aged 45-60 years with HIV. The specimen was unsorted PBMCs, collected 1.5 years before starting antiretroviral therapy. In nucleotides, the CDR3 is TGTGCCAGCTCACCACCCTCCGGGGACGAAGAGACCCAGTACTTC. The encoded protein is CASSPPSGDEETQYF. Full variable domain (remainder filled in from reference TRBV18 and TRBJ2-5): NAGVMQNPRHLVRRRGQEARLRCSPMKGHSHVYWYRQLPEEGLKFMVYLQKENIIDESGMPKERFSAEFPKEGPSILRIQQVVRGDSAAYFCASSPPSGDEETQYFGPGTRLLVL.